The 20 T cell receptor beta chains below all came from one sample that was sequenced in a study of blood T cell repertoires in COVID-19. TCRdb's table, derived via immunoSEQ multiplex PCR, lists solely in-frame clones and lacks some. The table includes 90,000 to 150,000 clones, 79% detected once. Sequences were obtained from peripheral blood. All receptors derive from a woman of 80 years or more with acute or convalescent COVID-19.

V and J are TRBV4-2 and TRBJ2-1; 7 bases align to TRBD2. This CDR3 region has 13 residues. V trimming: 0 bases; J trimming: 8 bases; junction bases outside the gene matches: 1. Germline CDR1 is LGHNA and CDR2 is YNFKEQ. The DNA of the CDR3 is TGTGCCAGCAGCCAAGATCGGGGGGATGAGCAGTTCTTC. The encoded protein is CASSQDRGDEQFF.

J is TRBJ1-3 and V is TRBV19; TRBD1 aligns across 7 bases. V gave up 9 bases and J gave up 0 bases; unmatched junction bases: 8. The CDR3 runs 15 residues. CDR1 is LNHDA and CDR2 is SQIVND in the germline V gene (reference sequence). The CDR3 reads CASAGTAYSGNTIYF. The CDR3 nucleotides read TGTGCCAGCGCAGGGACAGCTTACTCTGGAAACACCATATATTTT.

This clone has only one observation. The chain couples TRBV7-2 to TRBJ2-1; 8 bases match TRBD2. CDR3 size: 15 residues. Unmatched junction bases numbered 1, after V lost 0 bases and J lost 3 bases. CDR1 is SGHTA, CDR2 FQGNSA, per germline. The CDR3, as DNA: TGTGCCAGCAGCTTAGCACTAGCGGTCTACAATGAGCAGTTCTTC. Amino acids: CASSLALAVYNEQFF. Drawing the rest from reference TRBV7-2 and TRBJ2-1, the complete variable domain is GAGVSQSPSNKVTEKGKDVELRCDPISGHTALYWYRQSLGQGLEFLIYFQGNSAPDKSGLPSDRFSAERTGGSVSTLTIQRTQQEDSAVYLCASSLALAVYNEQFFGPGTRLTVL.

The chain combines TRBV27 with TRBJ1-2, with a possible D match to TRBD1 (5 bases). Germline-derived CDR1 and CDR2 are MNHEY and SMNVEV (reference sequence). The CDR3 consists of 13 residues. Trimming pared 4 bases from V and 3 bases from J, leaving 9 bases between. CDR3 residues: CASSSSGYYGYTF. CDR3 DNA sequence: TGTGCCAGCAGTTCTTCAGGGTACTATGGCTACACCTTC.

This clone has more than one count but fewer than ten. V is TRBV7-9 and J is TRBJ1-2; 12 bases are a match to TRBD1. Losses at the gene ends were 5 bases for V and 4 bases for J; bases not matched to a gene: 8. Looked up from germline, CDR1 is SEHNR and CDR2 is FQNEAQ (reference sequence). The CDR3 is 16 residues long. The CDR3 bases are TGTGCCAGCAGCGGCGGGACAGGGGGCGCTTTCTATGGCTACACCTTC. The encoded protein is CASSGGTGGAFYGYTF.

The chain carries TRBV25-1 and TRBJ1-6, with D possibly matching TRBD1 (5 bases). The V gene's germline CDR1 is MGHDK and CDR2 SYGVNS. The CDR3 is 12 residues long. The V and J ends lost 8 bases and 7 bases respectively, with 9 bases between them. The CDR3 loop reads CASAQANSPLHF. The CDR3 DNA sequence: TGTGCCAGCGCACAGGCGAATTCACCCCTCCACTTT.

V usage is TRBV5-1 and J usage is TRBJ1-1; the D is unclear. V lost 3 bases and J 4 bases, leaving 13 bases between the germline ends. This CDR3 is built from 14 residues. Germline CDR1 and CDR2: SGHRS and YFSETQ. The CDR3 loop reads CASSSADWGTEAFF. The CDR3 DNA follows: TGCGCCAGCAGCTCGGCGGACTGGGGCACTGAAGCTTTCTTT. Filled out from reference TRBV5-1 and TRBJ1-1, the complete variable domain reads KAGVTQTPRYLIKTRGQQVTLSCSPISGHRSVSWYQQTPGQGLQFLFEYFSETQRNKGNFPGRFSGRQFSNSRSEMNVSTLELGDSALYLCASSSADWGTEAFFGQGTRLTVV.

The rearrangement links TRBV19 to TRBJ2-2; 7 bases are a match to TRBD2. The length of the CDR3 is 16 residues. From germline, CDR1 is LNHDA and CDR2 SQIVND (reference sequence). The V segment lost 8 bases and the J segment 3 bases; nucleotides outside the gene matches: 12. CDR3 in DNA: TGTGCCAGTCAAACGGGGGGAATCAGGGACACCGGGGAGCTGTTTTTT. This gives the protein CASQTGGIRDTGELFF.

The count of this clone is one. This rearrangement joins TRBV5-4 to TRBJ1-4; D is ambiguous. V shed 4 bases and J shed 3 bases, with 16 bases lying between them. Germline V gene sequence: CDR1 SGHNT, CDR2 YYREEE (reference sequence). The CDR3 contains 16 residues. As DNA, the CDR3 is TGTGCCAGCAGCCCCGGTAACCAGAGGGCTAATGAAAAACTGTTTTTT. Protein sequence: CASSPGNQRANEKLFF.

The rearrangement uses TRBV9 and TRBJ2-3, with D hard to call. This CDR3 is built from 15 residues. Trimming pared 3 bases from V and 2 bases from J, leaving 13 bases between. CDR1 and CDR2 (germline): SGDLS, YYNGEE. The CDR3 sequence: CASSDLRTTTDTQYF. DNA for the CDR3: TGTGCCAGCAGCGATCTCAGAACCACCACAGATACGCAGTATTTT.

This clone was seen a few times. The chain links TRBV4-3 to TRBJ1-4; D gene unclear. The germline V gene has CDR1 LGHNA and CDR2 YSLEER. V dropped 0 bases and J dropped 5 bases, with 16 bases sitting between them. The CDR3 is 17 residues long. This CDR3 reads CASSQDEGGVWNEKLFF. The CDR3 coding sequence is TGCGCCAGCAGCCAAGATGAGGGCGGGGTGTGGAATGAAAAACTGTTTTTT.

This clone was seen more than once but under ten times. The chain is built from TRBV7-9 and TRBJ1-2; 9 nucleotides match TRBD1. CDR3 length: 16 amino acids. The germline V gene encodes CDR1 SEHNR and CDR2 FQNEAQ (reference sequence). Trimming at V came to 5 bases and at J to 3 bases, leaving 10 bases not matched to a gene. The CDR3 DNA follows: TGTGCCAGCAGCACCTACACAGGGGGCGTGGACTATGGCTACACCTTC. This gives the protein CASSTYTGGVDYGYTF.

This chain uses TRBV6-2 or TRBV6-3 with TRBJ1-1; tentative D call: TRBD1 (5 bases). CDR1 and CDR2 (germline): MNHEY, SVGEGT. CDR3 length: 14 amino acids. Trimming took off 0 bases at V and 1 base at J, with 6 bases between the two ends. CDR3 amino acids: CASSYSGANTEAFF. The CDR3 region has the DNA TGTGCCAGCAGTTACTCTGGGGCGAACACTGAAGCTTTCTTT.

The chain combines TRBV5-1 with TRBJ1-3; D might be TRBD1 (5 bases). CDR1 is SGHRS, CDR2 YFSETQ, per germline. This CDR3 has 16 amino acids. V was pared by 4 bases and J by 2 bases, with 16 bases between. The CDR3 loop reads CASSPERAGAGNTIYF. CDR3 coding DNA: TGCGCCAGCAGCCCGGAAAGAGCGGGGGCTGGAAACACCATATATTTT.

The chain carries TRBV5-1 and TRBJ1-1, with 7 nucleotides matching TRBD1. Losses at the gene ends were 5 bases for V and 1 base for J; bases not matched to a gene: 8. Looked up from germline, CDR1 is SGHRS and CDR2 is YFSETQ. The CDR3 has 15 residues. The CDR3 DNA sequence: TGCGCCAGCAGTCCAGGACAGGAAGGGAACACTGAAGCTTTCTTT. This gives the protein CASSPGQEGNTEAFF.

V gene TRBV2 combines with J gene TRBJ1-5, with D hard to call. Trimming left V 4 bases short and J 0 bases short, with 7 bases between. CDR3 length: 14 residues. Germline V gene sequence: CDR1 SNHLY, CDR2 FYNNEI. The CDR3: CASSGRYSNQPQHF. CDR3 sequence (DNA): TGTGCCAGCAGTGGGCGGTATAGCAATCAGCCCCAGCATTTT.

This clone was seen just once. This chain joins TRBV7-8 and TRBJ1-3, with D possibly matching TRBD1 (6 bases). The germline V gene encodes CDR1 SGHVS and CDR2 FQNEAQ. Trimming stripped 2 bases from V and 0 bases from J, with 11 bases between. CDR3 length: 16 amino acids. The CDR3 loop reads CASSLNTGNSGNTIYF. The CDR3 nucleotides read TGTGCCAGCAGCTTAAATACAGGGAACTCTGGAAACACCATATATTTT.

This chain uses TRBV27 with TRBJ1-2; 9 bases match TRBD1. The J segment lost 10 bases and the V segment lost 3 bases, leaving 3 bases of the junction unmatched. The CDR3 covers 12 residues. CDR1 is MNHEY and CDR2 is SMNVEV in the germline V gene (reference sequence). CDR3 in amino acids: CASSFGQGNYTF. CDR3 in DNA: TGTGCCAGCAGTTTCGGACAGGGGAACTACACCTTC.

The chain uses TRBV2 and TRBJ1-3, with 8 bases lining up with TRBD1. The germline V gene encodes CDR1 SNHLY and CDR2 FYNNEI. The CDR3 is 14 amino acids. J lost 6 bases, V lost 6 bases, and 7 bases had no gene match. As DNA, the CDR3 is TGTGCCAGCAGATACGGGACAGGTGAAAACACCATATATTTT. Its protein is CASRYGTGENTIYF.

The chain uses TRBV7-2 and TRBJ1-2, with a tentative D call TRBD1 (6 bases). The germline gives CDR1 SGHTA, CDR2 FQGNSA. There are 14 residues in the CDR3. The ends were cut back, 1 base at V and 4 bases at J, with 10 bases in the middle. In DNA form, the CDR3 reads TGTGCCAGCAGCTTAGTTGGGGGCCCCTATGGCTACACCTTC. This encodes CASSLVGGPYGYTF.